This TCR beta chain appears in the sequencing data of a study of blood T cell repertoires in COVID-19 (dated by TCRdb to about 2020). Regarding the study in general: Collaborator samples came from the United States, Italy and Spain and covered acute and convalescent phases of COVID-19. The material from the prospective study consisted of cDNA or gDNA derived from T cells, B-cell-depleted T cells, or PBMCs. Subjects who had been exposed to COVID-19, were actively infected with it, or had recovered from it provided the deeply sampled blood TCRbeta repertoires that made up the dataset. The repertoires were released in a freely available public database intended as a resource for research on the immune response to SARS-CoV-2. Samples came from the ongoing ImmuneRACE study (first 160 participants) plus 1,254 subjects from 6 global collaborators. Nearly every sample came with metadata listing a de-identified subject ID, COVID-19 status, age in years and sex. Where available, HLA class I and class II types were taken from metadata supplied by the sample provider and were not determined by assay-based typing.

In Seattle, one collaborating source enrolled patients while the infection was active and tracked those patients longitudinally over the course of disease. Whole blood was collected in K2EDTA tubes by collaborating institutions according to the institutions' own protocols. Collaborator samples were shipped for TCRbeta analysis as frozen whole blood, isolated PBMCs, or DNA extracted from either sample type. As concerns this clone: The target of this receptor is not known. The input lacks base qualities; no much larger clone sits a single base away.

General conclusions and limits of the study: How much clinical and demographic metadata was included differed by source and by participant, and the metadata was provided uncurated.

TCRbeta CDR3 regions were amplified from genomic DNA using the immunoSEQ Assay, a bias-controlled multiplex PCR. In the paper's pipeline: Within the assay, amplification of reference gene primers was used to estimate how many nucleated cells each sample contained. To quantify the absolute abundance of each unique TCRbeta CDR3 rearrangement, sequence reads were collapsed and filtered. Productive Simpson clonality was computed per sample as the square root of Simpson's diversity index over productive rearrangements. As stored in TCRdb, this immuneACCESS dataset retains in-frame rearrangements with V and J assigned. A fraction of the clones does not appear; measured against another copy, unresolved V genes explain less than half of the discrepancy, and the remainder lacks a known reason. D and trimming come from the DNA, and the V and J calls and clone size come from that table. Present in this sample are 250,000 to 300,000 clones, roughly nine tenths of which were seen just once. The ten largest clonotypes hold 2.2% of the sample.

Compared with germline, V lacks 2 bases and J lacks 4 bases; bases without a gene match: 7. The CDR3 has 15 amino acids, counting the end cysteine and phenylalanine. Here the CDR3 DNA is all that survives: 45 bases in frame from base 1. The germline V gene supplies CDR1 SGHAT and CDR2 FQNNGV. The chain was built from TRBV11-2 and TRBJ2-5; 7 junctional bases match TRBD1. The sample consisted of peripheral blood. The TCR originated in a woman under 40 with COVID-19, enrolled during active disease. The CDR3 protein sequence reads: CASSLNPGGRETQYF. DNA sequence: TGTGCCAGCAGCTTAAACCCAGGGGGAAGAGAGACCCAGTACTTC. Beyond the CDR3, the reference TRBV11-2 and TRBJ2-5 genes provide the residues; the full variable domain reads: EAGVAQSPRYKIIEKRQSVAFWCNPISGHATLYWYQQILGQGPKLLIQFQNNGVVDDSQLPKDRFSAERLKGVDSTLKIQPAKLEDSAVYLCASSLNPGGRETQYFGPGTRLLVL.